This T cell receptor beta chain was obtained from a study of cytotoxic CD8 clonotypes in ibrutinib-treated CLL. As for this clone: Its target is unknown.

The study's findings and limits: Treatment left the uncommon public clonotypes either contracted or stable in frequency. Sustained-remission patients were sampled at one set of times and progressing patients at different ones.

Clones were sequenced by immunoSEQ multiplex PCR, and TCRdb holds only the in-frame ones, with some missing. Among tens of thousands of clones listed, approximately 69% were seen once. This CDR3 is 13 amino acids long. V gave up 2 bases and J gave up 2 bases, with 7 bases separating them. Germline CDR1 SGHDT, CDR2 YYEEEE. The origin of this receptor is a human donor with chronic lymphocytic leukemia. This chain uses TRBV5-6 with TRBJ1-2; D gene uncertain. Sequencing used PBMCs, obtained after 12 months of ibrutinib treatment. CDR3 in amino acids: CASSFQANYGYTF. CDR3 in DNA: TGTGCCAGCAGCTTCCAAGCGAACTATGGCTACACCTTC.